This T cell receptor beta chain was captured by sequencing in a study of T-cell reconstitution after alpha-beta-depleted transplantation in children listed by TCRdb under 2016. Study-level background: Using TCR repertoire profiling, the study followed T-cell immune reconstitution in a quantitative way in children after TCRalphabeta/CD19-depleted allogeneic hematopoietic cell transplantation. The investigation overall reported the following: In some patients, the high TCRbeta diversity seen at day 60 was put down to recipient T cells and intrathymic progenitors that had survived conditioning. The frequencies of hyperexpanded clones fell over the following months, and after one year, T-cell counts and TCRbeta diversity were mostly attributed to newly produced T cells. Apparently early alphabetaT-cell count recovery about two months after transplant reportedly relied on only several hundred rapidly expanded clones derived from non-depleted graft cells.

The CDR3 sequence holds 14 residues, the cysteine and phenylalanine included. Solely the CDR3 DNA is kept, with 42 bases framed from the first base. V and J are trimmed by 1 base and 8 bases, and the gene matches miss 5 bases of the junction. This clonotype was seen a few times. It lacks a known antigen. The record has no base qualities; no much larger clone is one base away. The method behind the library was PCR. These reads were obtained on an Illumina HiSeq 2500. TCR library preparation used molecular barcoding, with unique molecular identifiers applied to normalize quantification of the TCRbeta repertoire. TCRdb trimmed the raw reads at Q25, called clones with MiXCR and kept productive beta chains. All rows with the same CDR3 protein become a single entry with the most common DNA and genes. Present in this sample are approximately 800,000 distinct CDR3 sequences, approximately 15% of which were seen just once. The ten largest make up roughly 5% of the sample.

Reading the label with the study, this specimen's treatment or condition is: allogeneic hematopoietic cell transplantation with graft depleted of TCRalphabeta T cells and CD19 B cells. Transplant recipients were children who received TCRalphabeta/CD19-depleted allogeneic hematopoietic cell grafts. This receptor chain uses TRBV12-3 or TRBV12-4 and TRBJ2-1; 7 nucleotides in the junction match TRBD2. This TCR derives from a male patient younger than 18 who had a stem cell transplant for acute lymphoblastic leukemia, so the T cells may come from the graft donor. The source was PBMCs, mostly from graft donor cells, collected 360 days after TCRalphabeta/CD19-depleted stem cell transplant. DNA sequence: TGTGCCAGCAGTTTAGGGGCGGGAGTCGATGAGCAGTTCTTC. Its translation is CASSLGAGVDEQFF.